These 15 T cell receptor beta chains originate from one sample sequenced in a study of monozygotic twins with inflammatory bowel disease. TCRdb reprocessed the 5' RACE reads; each CDR3 protein has one entry and no DNA is given. Recorded here are roughly 330,000 distinct CDR3 sequences; the top ten clones represent roughly 2%. Sequencing was done on a sample of blood. These receptor sequences come from a human donor with ulcerative colitis or Crohn's disease, or a healthy co-twin of an affected twin (not recorded which).

The chain recombines TRBV12-3 or TRBV12-4 with TRBJ2-7; TCRdb proposes TRBD1, but this gene call is untestable without DNA. This CDR3 is built from 15 residues. The CDR3: CASSLSGTLSYEQYF.

The CDR3 spells CASISGTGPYEQYF. The rearrangement joins TRBV6-2 or TRBV6-3 to TRBJ2-7; TCRdb lists TRBD1, though no DNA is available to test this call. The CDR3 has 14 amino acids. Germline lookup yields CDR1 MNHEY and CDR2 SVGEGT.

V is TRBV11-2 and J is TRBJ2-3; TCRdb's D gene call, TRBD2, goes unchecked for lack of DNA. This CDR3 is 14 amino acids long. From germline, CDR1 is SGHAT and CDR2 FQNNGV. CDR3 sequence reads: CASSVTSGKDTQYF.

The chain joins TRBV10-2 to TRBJ1-2; the TCRdb call, TRBD1, lacks DNA for checking. CDR3 length: 14 residues. Germline V gives CDR1 WSHSY, CDR2 SAAADI. CDR3 region: CASSAVTGVLGYTF.

This chain links TRBV4-2 with TRBJ2-3; absent DNA, TCRdb's TRBD2 call cannot be checked. Per germline, CDR1 LGHNA and CDR2 YNFKEQ. This CDR3 spans 18 amino acids. The CDR3 spells CASSQVGGTSGRPDAQYF.

The chain has TRBV27 and TRBJ2-6. Germline CDR1 reads MNHEY; CDR2 reads SMNVEV (reference sequence). The CDR3 is 16 amino acids. The CDR3 loop reads CASSSVWGTGANVLTF.

The rearrangement uses TRBV6-2 or TRBV6-3 and TRBJ1-1. There are 21 residues in the CDR3. Germline V gene data show CDR1 as MNHEY and CDR2 as SVGEGT. Here the CDR3 reads CASSYSRSGGGWKNMNTEAFF.

The chain employs TRBV5-1 and TRBJ2-1; the TCRdb call, TRBD1, lacks DNA for checking. The CDR3 covers 14 residues. Germline CDR1 reads SGHRS; CDR2 reads YFSETQ. CDR3 sequence reads: CASSSAGAYNEQFF.

The chain has TRBV7-2 and TRBJ2-5; the D call from TCRdb, TRBD1, cannot be confirmed without DNA. CDR3 length: 22 amino acids. CDR1 and CDR2 from the germline V gene are SGHTA and FQGNSA. CDR3 sequence: CASSTHLLFLTSGGSLRETQYF.

The CDR3 loop is CASSLVAAGDGYTF. The chain uses TRBV5-6 and TRBJ1-2. The CDR3 has 14 amino acids. Looked up from germline, CDR1 is SGHDT and CDR2 is YYEEEE.

J is TRBJ2-3 and V is TRBV18; TCRdb outputs TRBD1, but without DNA this stays unchecked. The germline V gene has CDR1 KGHSH and CDR2 LQKENI. The CDR3 is made up of 15 amino acids. The CDR3 region is CASLRLQGSTDTQYF.

The chain uses TRBV6-4 and TRBJ2-3; TCRdb designates TRBD2, a call that cannot be tested without DNA. The CDR3 sequence is 16 residues long. Germline CDR1 reads MRHNA; CDR2 reads SNTAGT. CDR3 region: CASSDSAGGPIDTQYF.

The chain has TRBV20-1 and TRBJ2-1; TCRdb indicates TRBD2, and absent DNA this call remains unverified. Germline V CDR1 and CDR2: DFQATT, SNEGSKA (reference sequence). The CDR3 runs 13 residues. The CDR3 reads CSAPSGGFNEQFF.

J is TRBJ2-1 and V is TRBV9; without DNA, the TCRdb call of TRBD2 cannot be checked. CDR1 SGDLS and CDR2 YYNGEE come from the germline V gene. The CDR3 spans 16 residues. CDR3 in amino acids: CASSERTSGTYNEQFF.

The CDR3: CASSIDTVNYGYTF. V and J are TRBV5-1 and TRBJ1-2. The CDR3 consists of 14 residues. Germline-derived CDR1 and CDR2 are SGHRS and YFSETQ.